This T cell receptor beta chain originates from a study of response to subunit inactivated influenza vaccine. Points from the study as a whole: Authors suggested seasonal influenza vaccinations each recruit few new T cells.

MiXCR, applied by TCRdb to the RT-PCR reads, yields one record per CDR3 protein. The table has a few hundred thousand distinct CDR3 sequences, 20% to 25% seen once. A word on this clonotype: Its antigen is as yet unknown.

V dropped 4 bases and J dropped 4; count of bases not matched to a gene: 10. This CDR3 has 15 residues. In germline, CDR1 is ENHRY, CDR2 SYGVKD. The sequence was collected from a man between 50 and 70 years old who received an inactivated influenza vaccine. The source was PBMCs from blood, collected 21 months after vaccination. The V gene is TRBV10-3, the J gene TRBJ2-7; 7 positions match TRBD2. The CDR3 here is CAISAGAGNSYEQYF. The CDR3 DNA reads as TGTGCCATCAGTGCGGGAGCGGGGAATTCTTACGAGCAGTACTTC.